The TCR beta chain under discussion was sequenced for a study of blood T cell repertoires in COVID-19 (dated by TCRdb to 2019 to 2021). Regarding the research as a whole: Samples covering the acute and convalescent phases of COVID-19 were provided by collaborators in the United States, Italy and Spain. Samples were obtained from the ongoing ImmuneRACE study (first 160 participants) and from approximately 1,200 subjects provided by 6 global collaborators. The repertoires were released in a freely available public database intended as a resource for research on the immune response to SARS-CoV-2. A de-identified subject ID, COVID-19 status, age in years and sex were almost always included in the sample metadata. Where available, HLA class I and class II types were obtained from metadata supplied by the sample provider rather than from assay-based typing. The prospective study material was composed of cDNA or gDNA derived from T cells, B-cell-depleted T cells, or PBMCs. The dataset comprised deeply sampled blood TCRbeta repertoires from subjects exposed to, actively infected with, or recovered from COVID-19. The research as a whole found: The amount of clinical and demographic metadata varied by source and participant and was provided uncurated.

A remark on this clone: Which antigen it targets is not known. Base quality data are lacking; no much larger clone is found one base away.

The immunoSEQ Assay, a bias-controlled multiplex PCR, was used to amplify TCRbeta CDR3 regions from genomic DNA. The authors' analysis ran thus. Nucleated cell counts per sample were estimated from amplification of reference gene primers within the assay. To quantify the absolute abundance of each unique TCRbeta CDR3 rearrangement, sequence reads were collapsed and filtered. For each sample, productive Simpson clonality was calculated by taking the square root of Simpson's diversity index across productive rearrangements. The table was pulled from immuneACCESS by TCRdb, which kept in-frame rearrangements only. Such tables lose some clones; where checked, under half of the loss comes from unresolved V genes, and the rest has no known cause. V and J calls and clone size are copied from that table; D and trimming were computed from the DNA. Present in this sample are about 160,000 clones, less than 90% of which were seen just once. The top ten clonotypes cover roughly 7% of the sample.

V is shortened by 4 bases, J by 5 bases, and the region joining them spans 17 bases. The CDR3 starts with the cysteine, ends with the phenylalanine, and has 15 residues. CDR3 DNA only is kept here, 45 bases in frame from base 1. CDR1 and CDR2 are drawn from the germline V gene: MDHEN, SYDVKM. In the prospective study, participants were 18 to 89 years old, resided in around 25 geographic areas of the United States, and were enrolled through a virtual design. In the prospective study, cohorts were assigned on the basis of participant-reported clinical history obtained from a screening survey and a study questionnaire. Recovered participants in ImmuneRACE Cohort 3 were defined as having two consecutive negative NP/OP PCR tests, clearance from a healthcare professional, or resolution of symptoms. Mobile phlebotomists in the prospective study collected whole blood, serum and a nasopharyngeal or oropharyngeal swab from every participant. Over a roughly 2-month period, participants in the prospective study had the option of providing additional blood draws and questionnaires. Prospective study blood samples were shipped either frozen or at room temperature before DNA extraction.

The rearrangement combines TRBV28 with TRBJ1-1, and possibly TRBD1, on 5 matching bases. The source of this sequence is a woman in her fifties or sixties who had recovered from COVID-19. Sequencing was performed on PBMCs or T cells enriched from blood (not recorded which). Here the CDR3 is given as CASSSGRLGGTEAFF. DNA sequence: TGTGCCAGCAGTTCCGGACGCCTCGGGGGTACTGAAGCTTTCTTT.